Following are 9 T cell receptor beta chains from one sample sequenced in a study of blood T cell repertoires in COVID-19. The data were produced by immunoSEQ multiplex PCR, yet TCRdb's version contains in-frame clones alone and is incomplete. The table has more than 200,000 clones, about nine tenths seen once; the top ten hold approximately 1.7%. The sample was PBMCs or T cells enriched from blood (not recorded which). These receptors were collected from a man in his forties or fifties who had recovered from COVID-19.

This chain links TRBV7-9 with TRBJ1-2, with unresolved D. The germline V gene encodes CDR1 SEHNR and CDR2 FQNEAQ (reference sequence). CDR3 length: 15 residues. The V gene lost 4 bases and the J gene lost 2 bases, with 14 bases spanning the gap. The CDR3 DNA sequence: TGTGCCAGCAGCTATCCGGTGGTGGGCAACTATGGCTACACCTTC. Protein sequence: CASSYPVVGNYGYTF. Full variable domain (remainder filled in from reference TRBV7-9 and TRBJ1-2): DTGVSQNPRHKITKRGQNVTFRCDPISEHNRLYWYRQTLGQGPEFLTYFQNEAQLEKSRLLSDRFSAERPKGSFSTLEIQRTEQGDSAMYLCASSYPVVGNYGYTFGSGTRLTVV.

The chain couples TRBV30 to TRBJ1-5; 8 nucleotides align to TRBD1. Germline-derived CDR1 and CDR2 are GTSNPN and SVGIG (reference sequence). The length of the CDR3 is 13 residues. Losses at the gene ends were 5 bases for V and 6 bases for J; bases not matched to a gene: 6. CDR3 loop: CAWDRGGIQPQHF. The CDR3 bases are TGTGCCTGGGACAGGGGTGGCATTCAGCCCCAGCATTTT. Looking up the rest from reference TRBV30 and TRBJ1-5 gives the full variable domain: SQTIHQWPATLVQPVGSPLSLECTVEGTSNPNLYWYRQAAGRGLQLLFYSVGIGQISSEVPQNLSASRPQDRQFILSSKKLLLSDSGFYLCAWDRGGIQPQHFGDGTRLSIL.

The chain links TRBV19 to TRBJ1-2; D gene uncertain. Germline loops: CDR1 LNHDA, CDR2 SQIVND (reference sequence). CDR3 length: 13 residues. The V end lost 5 bases, the J end lost 5 bases, and 12 bases lay between the germline ends. This CDR3 is CASSRSGSYGYTF. CDR3 DNA: TGTGCCAGTAGTCGATCGGGGTCTTATGGCTACACCTTC.

The chain recombines TRBV2 with TRBJ2-1; D is unresolved. Deletions cut 7 bases from V and 10 bases from J, with 17 bases between. The CDR3 spans 13 residues. Germline CDR1 reads SNHLY; CDR2 reads FYNNEI. The CDR3 loop is CASTQNQVVEQFF. Written as DNA, the CDR3 is TGTGCCAGCACTCAAAACCAGGTCGTCGAGCAGTTCTTC.

In nucleotides, the CDR3 is TGTGCCATCAGTTCAGGGAGGGACCTGGGCGAGCAGTACTTC. It translates to CAISSGRDLGEQYF. The V and J genes are TRBV10-3 and TRBJ2-7; 7 bases agree with TRBD2. The V segment lost 5 bases and the J segment 6 bases; nucleotides outside the gene matches: 10. Germline CDR1 reads ENHRY; CDR2 reads SYGVKD. This CDR3 is built from 14 residues.

This chain connects TRBV10-3 to TRBJ2-3; 16 nucleotides agree with TRBD2. Germline trimming cut 6 bases from V and 0 bases from J; bases unmatched to any gene: 6. The CDR3 extends over 18 amino acids. The V gene's germline CDR1 is ENHRY and CDR2 SYGVKD. Here the CDR3 DNA reads TGTGCCATCAGGGGGACTAGCGGGGGGGCCCTCAGCACAGATACGCAGTATTTT. It encodes CAIRGTSGGALSTDTQYF.

The V and J genes are TRBV5-5 and TRBJ1-2; unclear D gene. Deletions cut 0 bases from V and 5 bases from J, with 8 bases between. The CDR3 totals 13 residues. Germline values: CDR1 SGHKS, CDR2 YYEKEE (reference sequence). CDR3 amino acids: CASSLGRGYGYTF. CDR3 nucleotide sequence: TGTGCCAGCAGCTTGGGACGGGGATATGGCTACACCTTC.

For this clone: The same CDR3 arises from other DNA sequences in this sample as well. This rearrangement joins TRBV12-3 or TRBV12-4 to TRBJ1-2; no clear D. This CDR3 contains 12 residues. Trimming cost V 3 bases and J 8 bases, with 10 bases left between them. The DNA for the CDR3 is TGTGCCAGCAGTTTTGTGGGTAGCGGCTACACCTTC. Protein product: CASSFVGSGYTF.

This chain links TRBV30 with TRBJ2-3, with 9 bases matching TRBD2. Germline values: CDR1 GTSNPN, CDR2 SVGIG (reference sequence). Unmatched junction bases numbered 6, after V lost 4 bases and J lost 4 bases. CDR3 size: 14 residues. The CDR3 region has the DNA TGTGCCTGGAAAGTAGCGGGGGCCCCAGATACGCAGTATTTT. Amino acid sequence: CAWKVAGAPDTQYF.